The sequence of this T cell receptor (beta chain) was determined in a study of T cell repertoires in cytomegalovirus infection (dated by TCRdb to about 2019). About the full investigation: Alongside well-studied HLA-B-restricted epitopes, the peptide stimulations were aimed at recently identified HLA-C-restricted CMV epitopes, whose presentation resists viral immunomodulation. Donor HLA type was relevant to the analysis, as public TCR beta signatures indicated carriage of CMV infection together with the matching HLA type.

Of note for this clonotype: Its antigen target is currently unknown. Nothing much larger sits one base from this clone, and base qualities are not available.

The treatment or condition label corresponds to: in vitro stimulation with specific CMV peptide epitopes to enrich CMV-specific T cells. Beyond this particular receptor, the publication reports: The ex vivo response was dominated by HLA-C-restricted CMV-specific TCR beta clonotypes, which also provided the single most frequent clonotype in two of eight donors. In both this cohort and an independent cohort of some 370 donors, the cumulative frequency of public TCR beta family members distinguished carriers of CMV infection plus the relevant HLA type.

For this chain, trimming is 6 bases at the V end and 2 bases at the J end, and the number of junction bases without a gene match is 4. CDR1 and CDR2, per the germline V gene, are SGHVS and FNYEAQ. CDR3 length: 15 amino acids, cysteine to phenylalanine. The kept DNA is CDR3 alone, 45 bases in frame from the first base. The data were produced on an Illumina HiSeq 1500. The public sequencing data were trimmed at Q25 with fastp and processed into clonotypes with MiXCR by TCRdb, which kept only in-frame beta chains. Rows with one shared CDR3 protein collapse into an entry with the most common genes and DNA. For this sample the table gives fewer than 350,000 distinct CDR3 sequences, of which 25% to 35% were detected only once. The ten largest clones take up roughly 20% of the sample.

Recombination joined TRBV7-6 with TRBJ2-1; 10 central nucleotides agree with TRBD1. Sequences were derived from cultured PBMCs, sampled from culture after CMV antigen stimulation. This receptor was obtained from a human donor in good health (CMV status not recorded). Some clones in this sample may be carry-over from other donors' samples. The CDR3 protein sequence reads: CASRGGTGAYNEQFF. In nucleotide form, the sequence is TGTGCCAGCAGGGGGGGGACAGGGGCCTACAATGAGCAGTTCTTC.